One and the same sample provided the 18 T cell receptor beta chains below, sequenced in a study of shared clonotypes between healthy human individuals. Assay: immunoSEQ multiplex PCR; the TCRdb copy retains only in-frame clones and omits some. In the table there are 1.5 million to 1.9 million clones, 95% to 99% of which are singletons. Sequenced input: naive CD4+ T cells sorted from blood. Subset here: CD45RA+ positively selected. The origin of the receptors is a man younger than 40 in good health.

The CDR3 sequence: CASSSETGELFF. The CDR3 DNA is TGTGCCAGCAGCTCGGAGACCGGGGAGCTGTTTTTT. This chain joins TRBV7-3 and TRBJ2-2; D remains ambiguous. Germline V gene data show CDR1 as SGHTA and CDR2 as FQGTGA. The germline V and J ends were trimmed by 4 bases and 5 bases, with 5 bases remaining between them. The CDR3 covers 12 residues.

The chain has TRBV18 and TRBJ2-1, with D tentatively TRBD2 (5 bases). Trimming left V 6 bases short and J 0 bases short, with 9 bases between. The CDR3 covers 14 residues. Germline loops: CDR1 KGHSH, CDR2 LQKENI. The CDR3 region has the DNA TGTGCCAGCTCTTTAGCGAACTCCTACAATGAGCAGTTCTTC. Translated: CASSLANSYNEQFF.

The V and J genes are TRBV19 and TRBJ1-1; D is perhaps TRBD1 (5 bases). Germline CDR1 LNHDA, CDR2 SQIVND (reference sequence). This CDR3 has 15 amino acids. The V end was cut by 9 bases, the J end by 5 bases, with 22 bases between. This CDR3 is CASLRTRTDITEAFF. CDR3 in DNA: TGTGCCAGCCTGAGAACGAGGACGGACATTACTGAAGCTTTCTTT. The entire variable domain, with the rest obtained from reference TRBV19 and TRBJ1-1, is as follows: DGGITQSPKYLFRKEGQNVTLSCEQNLNHDAMYWYRQDPGQGLRLIYYSQIVNDFQKGDIAEGYSVSREKKESFPLTVTSAQKNPTAFYLCASLRTRTDITEAFFGQGTRLTVV.

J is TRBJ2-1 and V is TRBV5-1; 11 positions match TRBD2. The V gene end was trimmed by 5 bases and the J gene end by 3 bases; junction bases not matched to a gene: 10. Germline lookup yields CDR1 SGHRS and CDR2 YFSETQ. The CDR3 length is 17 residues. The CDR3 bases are TGCGCCAGCAGTCAAATCGGGACTAGCGGATTCTACAATGAGCAGTTCTTC. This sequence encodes CASSQIGTSGFYNEQFF.

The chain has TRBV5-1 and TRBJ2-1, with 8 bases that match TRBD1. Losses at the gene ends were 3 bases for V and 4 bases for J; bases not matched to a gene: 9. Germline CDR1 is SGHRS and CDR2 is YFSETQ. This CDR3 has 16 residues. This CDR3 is CASSSMGTGVYNEQFF. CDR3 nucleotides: TGCGCCAGCAGCTCAATGGGGACAGGAGTTTACAATGAGCAGTTCTTC.

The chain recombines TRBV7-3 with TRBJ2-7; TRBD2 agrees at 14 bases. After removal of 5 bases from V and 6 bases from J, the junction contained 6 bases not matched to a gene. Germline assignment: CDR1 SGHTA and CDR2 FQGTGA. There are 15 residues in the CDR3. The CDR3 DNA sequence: TGTGCCAGCAGCCAAGGACTAGCGGGAGGCACCGAGCAGTACTTC. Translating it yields CASSQGLAGGTEQYF.

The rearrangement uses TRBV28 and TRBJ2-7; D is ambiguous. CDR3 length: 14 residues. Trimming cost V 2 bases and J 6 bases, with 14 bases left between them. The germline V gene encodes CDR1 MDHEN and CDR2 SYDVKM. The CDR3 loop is CASSLGQDPSEQYF. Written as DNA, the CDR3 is TGTGCCAGCAGTTTAGGTCAGGATCCCTCCGAGCAGTACTTC.

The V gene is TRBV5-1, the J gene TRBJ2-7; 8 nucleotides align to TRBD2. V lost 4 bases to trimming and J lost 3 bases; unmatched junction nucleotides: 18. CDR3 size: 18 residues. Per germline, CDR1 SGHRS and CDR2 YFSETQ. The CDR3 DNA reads TGCGCCAGCAGCGTGACCACTCCGGGGGGGGGTCCCCTCTACGAGCAGTACTTC. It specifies CASSVTTPGGGPLYEQYF.

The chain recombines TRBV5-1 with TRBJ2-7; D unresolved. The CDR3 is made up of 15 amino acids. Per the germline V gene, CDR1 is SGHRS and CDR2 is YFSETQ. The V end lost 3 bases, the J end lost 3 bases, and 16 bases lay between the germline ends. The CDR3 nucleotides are TGCGCCAGCAGCTGGGGATACCGGGCCAGCTACGAGCAGTACTTC. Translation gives CASSWGYRASYEQYF.

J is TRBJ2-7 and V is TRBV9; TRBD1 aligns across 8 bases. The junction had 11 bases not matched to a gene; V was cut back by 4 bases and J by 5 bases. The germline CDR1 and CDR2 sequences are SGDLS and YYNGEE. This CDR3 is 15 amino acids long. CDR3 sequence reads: CASSSRTGNVDEQYF. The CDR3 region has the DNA TGTGCCAGCAGCTCGCGGACAGGGAATGTAGACGAGCAGTACTTC.

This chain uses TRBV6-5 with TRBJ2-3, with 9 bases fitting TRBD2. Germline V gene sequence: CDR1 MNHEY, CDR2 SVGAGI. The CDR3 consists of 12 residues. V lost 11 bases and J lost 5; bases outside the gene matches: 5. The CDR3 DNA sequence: TGTGCCGCCACTAGCGGGTTAGATACGCAGTATTTT. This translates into CAATSGLDTQYF.

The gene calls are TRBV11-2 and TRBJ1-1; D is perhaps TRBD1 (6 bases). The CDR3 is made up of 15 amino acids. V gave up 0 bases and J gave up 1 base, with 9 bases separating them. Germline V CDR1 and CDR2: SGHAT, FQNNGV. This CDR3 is CASSLDRGTNTEAFF. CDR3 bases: TGTGCCAGCAGCTTAGACAGGGGAACGAACACTGAAGCTTTCTTT.

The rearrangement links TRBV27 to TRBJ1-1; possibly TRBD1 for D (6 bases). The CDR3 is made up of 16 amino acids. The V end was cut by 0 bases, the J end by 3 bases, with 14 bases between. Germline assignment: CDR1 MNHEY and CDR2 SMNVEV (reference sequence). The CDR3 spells CASSLSGRGGDTEAFF. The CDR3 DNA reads TGTGCCAGCAGTTTATCCGGTCGAGGGGGGGACACTGAAGCTTTCTTT.

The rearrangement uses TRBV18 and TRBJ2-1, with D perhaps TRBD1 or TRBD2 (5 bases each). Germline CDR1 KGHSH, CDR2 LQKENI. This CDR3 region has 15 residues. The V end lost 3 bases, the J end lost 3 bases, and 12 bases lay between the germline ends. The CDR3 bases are TGTGCCAGCTCACCCGGGACGAGGATCTACAATGAGCAGTTCTTC. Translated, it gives CASSPGTRIYNEQFF.

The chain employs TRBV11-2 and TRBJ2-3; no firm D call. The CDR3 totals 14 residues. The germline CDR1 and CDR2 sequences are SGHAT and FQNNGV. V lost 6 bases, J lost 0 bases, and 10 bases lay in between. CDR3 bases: TGTGCCAGCAGGAGGACCGGGAGCACAGATACGCAGTATTTT. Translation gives CASRRTGSTDTQYF.

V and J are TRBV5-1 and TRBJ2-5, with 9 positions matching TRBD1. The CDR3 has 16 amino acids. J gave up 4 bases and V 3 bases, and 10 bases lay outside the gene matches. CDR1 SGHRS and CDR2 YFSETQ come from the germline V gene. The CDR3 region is CASSWNGQGRGETQYF. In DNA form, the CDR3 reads TGCGCCAGCAGCTGGAACGGACAGGGGAGGGGAGAGACCCAGTACTTC.

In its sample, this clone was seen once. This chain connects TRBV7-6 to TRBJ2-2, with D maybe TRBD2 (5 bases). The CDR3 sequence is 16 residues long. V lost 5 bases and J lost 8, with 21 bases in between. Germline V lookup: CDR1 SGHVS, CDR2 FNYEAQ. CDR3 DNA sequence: TGTGCCAGCAGCAAGGGCCCCGCGGACGGAGGAGGGGAGCTGTTTTTT. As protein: CASSKGPADGGGELFF.

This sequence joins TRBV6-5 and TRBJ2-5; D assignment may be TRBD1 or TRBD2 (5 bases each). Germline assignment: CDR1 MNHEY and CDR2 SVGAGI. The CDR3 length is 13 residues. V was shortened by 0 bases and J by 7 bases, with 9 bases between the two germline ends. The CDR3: CASSYSKGTTQYF. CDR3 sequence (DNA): TGTGCCAGCAGTTACTCCAAGGGGACGACCCAGTACTTC.